Following are 21 T cell receptor beta chains from one sample sequenced in a study of OX40 agonist ivuxolimab in advanced cancers. The library came from the immunoSEQ multiplex PCR assay. The table comes from immuneACCESS by way of TCRdb, which keeps in-frame sequences with V and J called. Part of the clones is missing from these tables; in studies checked, under half for an unresolved V gene and the rest for unknown reasons. This sample is represented by tens of thousands of clones; 87% of them were singletons. In total, the top ten clones hold around 15% of the sample. Specimen: CD4+ or CD8+ T cells sorted from blood, collected in a trial of the OX40 agonist ivuxolimab. These TCRs come from an adult with an advanced solid tumor such as melanoma, head and neck, liver or kidney cancer.

This chain joins TRBV5-5 and TRBJ1-2; tentatively, D is TRBD1 (5 bases). Trimming removed 2 bases at V and 0 bases at J, with 11 bases between. The CDR3 length is 15 residues. Germline assignment: CDR1 SGHKS and CDR2 YYEKEE (reference sequence). CDR3: CASSFAGPANYGYTF. As DNA, the CDR3 is TGTGCCAGCAGCTTTGCAGGGCCGGCTAACTATGGCTACACCTTC.

The gene calls are TRBV5-4 and TRBJ2-5, with D perhaps matching TRBD1 (6 bases). There are 15 residues in the CDR3. Per the germline V gene, CDR1 is SGHNT and CDR2 is YYREEE (reference sequence). V was shortened by 2 bases and J by 5 bases, with 16 bases between the two germline ends. The DNA for the CDR3 is TGTGCCAGCAGCTTCGGAACAGGGTTGAGGGAGACCCAGTACTTC. It yields the protein CASSFGTGLRETQYF.

This chain joins TRBV28 and TRBJ2-5; the D gene is possibly TRBD2 (5 bases). The J call could be wrong; TRBJ2-7 is a better fit for the DNA end. CDR1 is MDHEN, CDR2 SYDVKM, per germline. CDR3 size: 14 residues. Written as DNA, the CDR3 is TGTGCCAGCAGTTTAGAGGGCATCTCCTACGAGCAGTACTTC. It encodes CASSLEGISYEQYF.

This chain joins TRBV10-1 and TRBJ2-1; maybe TRBD1 (6 bases). Germline CDR1 and CDR2: WNHNN and SYGVQD (reference sequence). This CDR3 has 18 amino acids. V lost 4 bases and J lost 6, with 25 bases in between. The CDR3 DNA is TGCGCCAGCAGTGGGCCCTTAATAGGGACAAGAAATACCAATGAGCAGTTCTTC. Translating it yields CASSGPLIGTRNTNEQFF.

This clone was seen more than once but under ten times. The V and J genes are TRBV7-9 and TRBJ2-2; D possibly corresponds to TRBD1 (6 bases). V was pared by 5 bases and J by 7 bases, with 14 bases between. The germline V gene has CDR1 SEHNR and CDR2 FQNEAQ (reference sequence). The CDR3 is 14 residues long. The chain's CDR3 is CASSTRGGGGELFF. CDR3 bases: TGTGCCAGCAGCACCAGGGGTGGCGGCGGGGAGCTGTTTTTT.

V and J are TRBV28 and TRBJ1-3, with D possibly being TRBD1 (5 bases). The germline gives CDR1 MDHEN, CDR2 SYDVKM. V lost 2 bases, J lost 2 bases, and 10 bases lay in between. The CDR3 covers 15 residues. For the CDR3, the DNA is TGTGCCAGCAGTTTACTCAGGGTTGCTGGAAACACCATATATTTT. Residues: CASSLLRVAGNTIYF.

This chain connects TRBV18 to TRBJ2-5; D is unresolved. Trimming removed 6 bases at V and 2 bases at J, with 4 bases between. This CDR3 comprises 11 residues. Germline CDR1 is KGHSH and CDR2 is LQKENI. CDR3 region: CASSAQETQYF. The CDR3 DNA sequence: TGTGCCAGCTCGGCTCAAGAGACCCAGTACTTC.

This clone was seen only once. This sequence joins TRBV5-5 and TRBJ1-1; 8 nucleotides match TRBD1. V trimming: 1 base; J trimming: 0 bases; junction bases outside the gene matches: 5. The length of the CDR3 is 16 residues. Germline lookup yields CDR1 SGHKS and CDR2 YYEKEE (reference sequence). CDR3 nucleotide sequence: TGTGCCAGCAGCTTGCAGGGGGCTGGGTTGAACACTGAAGCTTTCTTT. This encodes CASSLQGAGLNTEAFF. The full variable domain, with the rest looked up from reference TRBV5-5 and TRBJ1-1, is DAGVTQSPTHLIKTRGQQVTLRCSPISGHKSVSWYQQVLGQGPQFIFQYYEKEERGRGNFPDRFSARQFPNYSSELNVNALLLGDSALYLCASSLQGAGLNTEAFFGQGTRLTVV.

The chain carries TRBV2 and TRBJ2-7, with D tentatively TRBD1 or TRBD2 (5 bases each). Germline CDR1 SNHLY, CDR2 FYNNEI. There are 17 residues in the CDR3. The V end lost 5 bases, the J end lost 7 bases, and 27 bases lay between the germline ends. The CDR3 sequence is CASSTPVFSGQGREQYF. The CDR3 bases are TGTGCCAGCAGTACCCCCGTTTTTTCAGGGCAGGGACGGGAGCAGTACTTC. Complete variable domain (other parts from reference TRBV2 and TRBJ2-7): EPEVTQTPSHQVTQMGQEVILRCVPISNHLYFYWYRQILGQKVEFLVSFYNNEISEKSEIFDDQFSVERPDGSNFTLKIRSTKLEDSAMYFCASSTPVFSGQGREQYFGPGTRLTVT.

The genes are TRBV6-6 and TRBJ2-1, with D uncertain. V lost 8 bases and J 1 base, leaving 12 bases between the germline ends. Germline V CDR1 and CDR2: MNHNY, SVGAGI (reference sequence). The CDR3 totals 14 residues. As DNA, the CDR3 is TGTGCCAGCCGGGTCGCTCCATCCTACAATGAGCAGTTCTTC. It codes for CASRVAPSYNEQFF.

V gene TRBV18 combines with J gene TRBJ2-1; no definite D call. The V end lost 1 base, the J end lost 0 bases, and 10 bases lay between the germline ends. Germline V gene data show CDR1 as KGHSH and CDR2 as LQKENI. The CDR3 runs to 16 residues. CDR3 DNA sequence: TGTGCCAGCTCACCACTCGTGGTTAGCTCCTACAATGAGCAGTTCTTC. Translating gives CASSPLVVSSYNEQFF.

The chain recombines TRBV28 with TRBJ2-1; 11 bases align to TRBD2. V lost 5 bases and J lost 3; bases outside the gene matches: 18. The CDR3 runs 20 residues. The germline V gene encodes CDR1 MDHEN and CDR2 SYDVKM. The CDR3 here is CASSPWPGTSGSGLYNEQFF. The CDR3 DNA reads TGTGCCAGCAGTCCCTGGCCGGGGACTAGCGGAAGTGGACTCTACAATGAGCAGTTCTTC.

CDR3 amino acids: CASSLVGTGRQETQYF. The DNA for the CDR3 is TGTGCCAGCAGTTTAGTTGGTACAGGAAGACAAGAGACCCAGTACTTC. This chain uses TRBV28 with TRBJ2-5; weak D call: TRBD1 (5 bases). This CDR3 comprises 16 residues. V was trimmed by 2 bases and J by 2 bases, leaving 15 bases between them. CDR1 is MDHEN, CDR2 SYDVKM, per germline.

This sequence joins TRBV7-2 and TRBJ2-5; D remains ambiguous. This CDR3 comprises 12 residues. CDR1 SGHTA and CDR2 FQGNSA come from the germline V gene. V was trimmed by 5 bases and J by 4 bases, leaving 8 bases between them. The CDR3: CASSTVIETQYF. The CDR3 nucleotides read TGTGCCAGCAGCACCGTAATAGAGACCCAGTACTTC.

This rearrangement joins TRBV2 to TRBJ2-7; 8 nucleotides match TRBD1. The V gene's germline CDR1 is SNHLY and CDR2 FYNNEI. V trimming: 5 bases; J trimming: 7 bases; junction bases outside the gene matches: 10. The CDR3 covers 14 residues. The CDR3 loop reads CASSPAGRGREQYF. The DNA of the CDR3 is TGTGCCAGCAGTCCTGCCGGCAGGGGGCGGGAGCAGTACTTC.

In this sample, this clone turned up a few times. The CDR3 loop reads CASSQQRQGAYNEQFF. For the CDR3, the DNA is TGCGCCAGCAGCCAACAGCGACAGGGGGCCTACAATGAGCAGTTCTTC. The chain combines TRBV4-1 with TRBJ2-1, with 9 bases aligning to TRBD1. The V segment lost 2 bases and the J segment 2 bases; nucleotides outside the gene matches: 4. Germline assignment: CDR1 MGHRA and CDR2 YSYEKL. CDR3 size: 16 residues.

The V call is TRBV7-2, the J call TRBJ2-7; 9 bases agree with TRBD1. Trimming at V came to 3 bases and at J to 6 bases, leaving 0 bases not matched to a gene. Germline lookup yields CDR1 SGHTA and CDR2 FQGNSA. The CDR3 has 12 residues. The CDR3 is CASSLTGGEQYF. CDR3 coding DNA: TGTGCCAGCAGCTTGACAGGGGGCGAGCAGTACTTC. The whole variable domain, filled in from reference TRBV7-2 and TRBJ2-7, reads GAGVSQSPSNKVTEKGKDVELRCDPISGHTALYWYRQSLGQGLEFLIYFQGNSAPDKSGLPSDRFSAERTGGSVSTLTIQRTQQEDSAVYLCASSLTGGEQYFGPGTRLTVT.

This clone has just a few counts. J is TRBJ2-4 and V is TRBV7-3, with D possibly being TRBD2 (6 bases). The germline V gene has CDR1 SGHTA and CDR2 FQGTGA. V lost 2 bases, J lost 3 bases, and 11 bases lay in between. CDR3 length equals 15 residues. The CDR3 reads CASSLGQGGKNIQYF. In DNA form, the CDR3 reads TGTGCCAGCAGCTTAGGGCAGGGAGGCAAAAACATTCAGTACTTC.

This rearrangement joins TRBV29-1 to TRBJ1-1; tentative D call: TRBD1 (6 bases). Germline lookup yields CDR1 SQVTM and CDR2 ANQGSEA. The V gene lost 7 bases and the J gene lost 5 bases, with 14 bases spanning the gap. The CDR3 contains 12 residues. The CDR3 DNA reads as TGCAGCGCCAAGACAGGCGGAACTGAAGCTTTCTTT. This sequence encodes CSAKTGGTEAFF.

This chain's CDR3 is CASSLNTEAFF. CDR3 in DNA: TGCGCCAGCAGCTTAAACACTGAAGCTTTCTTT. The chain links TRBV5-1 to TRBJ1-1; D ambiguous. This CDR3 contains 11 residues. The V gene's germline CDR1 is SGHRS and CDR2 YFSETQ. V was shortened by 2 bases and J by 2 bases, with 1 base between the two germline ends.

J is TRBJ2-1 and V is TRBV2; D assignment may be TRBD1 or TRBD2 (5 bases each). V lost 5 bases to trimming and J lost 7 bases, with 15 bases between them. Germline V lookup: CDR1 SNHLY, CDR2 FYNNEI. The CDR3 sequence is 14 residues long. In DNA, the CDR3 is TGTGCCAGCAGTAACCTCGGGACCAGAAATGAGCAGTTCTTC. As protein: CASSNLGTRNEQFF.